Following are 9 T cell receptor beta chains from one sample sequenced in a study of blood T cell repertoires in COVID-19. The assay was immunoSEQ multiplex PCR, and TCRdb's table has in-frame clones only and misses some. The sample comprises 150,000 to 160,000 clones, approximately 83% of which are singletons, and 9.5% to 13% rests with the top ten. Sequenced: peripheral blood. Receptors were obtained from a woman aged 55-70 years with COVID-19, enrolled during active disease.

J is TRBJ2-1 and V is TRBV7-2; D remains ambiguous. Germline-derived CDR1 and CDR2 are SGHTA and FQGNSA. The V gene lost 5 bases and the J gene lost 6 bases, with 20 bases spanning the gap. The CDR3 spans 16 residues. The CDR3 nucleotides read TGTGCCAGCAGCCCTGAGTTCGCGGCCCCTGGCAATGAGCAGTTCTTC. As protein: CASSPEFAAPGNEQFF.

CDR3: CASSKGLPSNQPQHF. In DNA, the CDR3 is TGTGCCAGCAGCAAGGGACTGCCTAGTAATCAGCCCCAGCATTTT. This sequence joins TRBV5-8 and TRBJ1-5, with D possibly being TRBD1 (5 bases). The germline CDR1 and CDR2 sequences are SGHTS and YDEGEE. V was clipped by 4 bases and J by 4 bases, with 15 bases between them. The CDR3 runs to 15 residues. Together with reference TRBV5-8 and TRBJ1-5, the CDR3 gives the full variable domain: EAGVTQSPTHLIKTRGQQATLRCSPISGHTSVYWYQQALGLGLQFLLWYDEGEERNRGNFPPRFSGRQFPNYSSELNVNALELEDSALYLCASSKGLPSNQPQHFGDGTRLSIL.

The rearrangement uses TRBV6-5 and TRBJ2-2; 9 bases line up with TRBD1. The CDR3 is made up of 16 amino acids. In germline, CDR1 is MNHEY, CDR2 SVGAGI. Trimming cost V 1 base and J 4 bases; bases outside gene matches: 4. CDR3 in amino acids: CASSYLQGAITGELFF. The CDR3 coding sequence is TGTGCCAGCAGTTACTTACAGGGGGCGATCACCGGGGAGCTGTTTTTT.

The chain recombines TRBV7-9 with TRBJ1-1; 7 bases are shared with TRBD1. The CDR3 is 12 residues long. The junction had 4 bases not matched to a gene; V was cut back by 5 bases and J by 7 bases. Germline V gene sequence: CDR1 SEHNR, CDR2 FQNEAQ (reference sequence). This chain's CDR3 is CASSEGGSEAFF. The DNA for the CDR3 is TGTGCCAGCAGCGAAGGGGGCAGTGAAGCTTTCTTT.

Details on this clone: Other DNA sequences from this sample encode an identical CDR3 as well. V gene TRBV12-3 or TRBV12-4 combines with J gene TRBJ1-2, with D possibly matching TRBD1 (5 bases). Trimming took off 1 base at V and 4 bases at J, with 7 bases between the two ends. CDR3 length: 13 residues. The CDR3: CASSLGGGYGYTF. The CDR3 DNA is TGTGCCAGCAGTTTAGGGGGGGGCTATGGCTACACCTTC.

J is TRBJ1-1 and V is TRBV7-3; TRBD1 matches 7 bases. Germline V lookup: CDR1 SGHTA, CDR2 FQGTGA. Losses at the gene ends were 5 bases for V and 11 bases for J; bases not matched to a gene: 20. This CDR3 contains 16 residues. This CDR3 is CASSASPPRQGGEAFF. The DNA for the CDR3 is TGTGCCAGCAGCGCAAGTCCCCCTCGACAGGGTGGGGAGGCTTTCTTT. Full variable domain (missing parts from reference TRBV7-3 and TRBJ1-1): GAGVSQTPSNKVTEKGKYVELRCDPISGHTALYWYRQSLGQGPEFLIYFQGTGAADDSGLPNDRFFAVRPEGSVSTLKIQRTERGDSAVYLCASSASPPRQGGEAFFGQGTRLTVV.

The chain is built from TRBV5-1 and TRBJ2-7, with TRBD2 identical over 8 bases. This CDR3 has 15 amino acids. Trimming cost V 3 bases and J 3 bases; bases outside gene matches: 8. CDR1 and CDR2 from the germline V gene are SGHRS and YFSETQ. CDR3 in DNA: TGCGCCAGCAGCTCCTTAGCGGGATGGGACTACGAGCAGTACTTC. Its protein is CASSSLAGWDYEQYF.

The V call is TRBV6-5, the J call TRBJ1-1, with a weak D call TRBD1 (6 bases). This CDR3 comprises 14 residues. Germline CDR1 MNHEY, CDR2 SVGAGI. The germline V and J ends were trimmed by 6 bases and 7 bases, with 18 bases remaining between them. Here the CDR3 DNA reads TGTGCCAGCAGGGTTGTAGAGAACAGGGTTGAAGCTTTCTTT. It is translated as CASRVVENRVEAFF.

The chain combines TRBV5-1 with TRBJ2-1, with D possibly being TRBD1 (6 bases). From germline, CDR1 is SGHRS and CDR2 YFSETQ. Trimming left V 4 bases short and J 8 bases short, with 19 bases between. This CDR3 spans 15 amino acids. The CDR3, as DNA: TGCGCCAGCAGCCCTCGGACAGCAGAATTCGATGAGCAGTTCTTC. Translated, it gives CASSPRTAEFDEQFF.